This TCR beta chain was sequenced in a study of vaccination and CD4 T cells after COVID-19. Study background: Cultures designated as controls were supplied with a CEFX pool, an HIV-1 Nef pool, or no peptide.

This CDR3 has 14 amino acids. From germline, CDR1 is MDHEN and CDR2 SYDVKM. J gave up 5 bases and V 6 bases, and 4 bases lay outside the gene matches. Regarding this clonotype: Its antigen is not identified.

Researchers used the Oncomine TCR Beta short-read assay to sequence DNA from cultured CD4+ T cells. Genomic DNA was isolated from CD4+ T cells that had been cultured. TCRdb re-called the PCR reads with MiXCR, one entry per CDR3 protein. The sample lists around 10,000 distinct CDR3 sequences, roughly 43% occurring once. Treatment: roughly 11-day PBMC culture with coronavirus spike peptide pools or control peptides (ViraFEST assay). Prior to the COVID-19 pandemic (2011-2018), the unexposed donor's CD4+ T cells were collected. Investigators isolated CD4+ T cells by negative selection after 10 days of culture.

Sequenced material: CD4+ T cells from blood, cultured in vitro. This chain joins TRBV28 and TRBJ2-2, with 9 bases fitting TRBD1. The sequence came from a human donor in good health. CDR3 sequence reads: CASSRQGVTGELFF. CDR3 in DNA: TGTGCCAGCAGCCGACAGGGGGTTACCGGGGAGCTGTTTTTT.